The 27 T cell receptor beta chains presented below share a single source sample, sequenced in a study of type 1 regulatory T cells. Via MiXCR, TCRdb re-called the reads, giving one row per CDR3 protein. The sample comprises about 65,000 distinct CDR3 sequences, about 48% of which are singletons, and about 2% rests with the top ten. Their specific antigens are unknown. The source material was cultured non-Tr1 T cells, either the whole culture or a sorted T cell fraction (not recorded which). The receptors here all came from a human donor in good health.

The chain couples TRBV24-1 to TRBJ2-7, with D maybe TRBD1 (6 bases). The CDR3 contains 12 residues. CDR1 is KGHDR, CDR2 SFDVKD, per germline. With 3 bases removed from V and 8 bases from J, the gap between germline ends came to 10 bases. DNA of the CDR3: TGTGCCACCAGTGATGTCAGGGGACAGCAGTACTTC. This sequence encodes CATSDVRGQQYF.

On this clonotype itself: One junction end does not reproduce the germline sequence, and a read error may be involved. The J gene is TRBJ2-6, the V gene TRBV15; D tentatively fits TRBD1 or TRBD2 (6 bases each). Germline V gives CDR1 LNHNV, CDR2 YYDKDF (reference sequence). The CDR3 sequence is 17 residues long. CDR3 sequence (DNA): TGTGCCACCGGCAGAGGGGGGAGCGTGACTGGGGCCAACGTCCTGACTTTC. Its translation: CATGRGGSVTGANVLTF.

This chain uses TRBV5-6 with TRBJ2-4; tentative D call: TRBD1 (5 bases). CDR1 and CDR2 (germline): SGHDT, YYEEEE. The V gene lost 0 bases and the J gene lost 7 bases, with 8 bases spanning the gap. CDR3 size: 13 residues. CDR3 loop: CASSLVGQNIQYF. In DNA, the CDR3 is TGTGCCAGCAGCTTGGTGGGGCAGAACATTCAGTACTTC.

The gene calls are TRBV10-3 and TRBJ1-5; D remains unclear. Germline assignment: CDR1 ENHRY and CDR2 SYGVKD. Trimming removed 2 bases from V and 5 bases from J, with 7 bases in between. The CDR3 consists of 13 residues. The CDR3 loop is CAISEGGDQPQHF. The CDR3 DNA sequence: TGTGCCATCAGTGAGGGTGGAGATCAGCCCCAGCATTTT.

The rearrangement links TRBV6-2 or TRBV6-3 to TRBJ1-1; D unresolved. Trimming removed 6 bases at V and 1 base at J, with 9 bases between. The CDR3 consists of 13 residues. Germline V gene lookup returns CDR1 MNHEY and CDR2 SVGEGT. The CDR3 nucleotides read TGTGCCAGCAGAATACTTCAGAACACTGAAGCTTTCTTT. It translates to CASRILQNTEAFF.

This chain links TRBV5-1 with TRBJ2-1, with no clear D. CDR1 and CDR2 from the germline V gene are SGHRS and YFSETQ. CDR3 size: 12 residues. V dropped 4 bases and J dropped 4 bases, with 6 bases sitting between them. The CDR3 nucleotides read TGCGCCAGCAGCGCCGCATACAATGAGCAGTTCTTC. This codes for CASSAAYNEQFF.

The chain combines TRBV4-1 with TRBJ1-5; no clear D. CDR1 is MGHRA, CDR2 YSYEKL, per germline. V was shortened by 3 bases and J by 5 bases, with 14 bases between the two germline ends. The length of the CDR3 is 15 residues. CDR3 residues: CASSQGSSVDQPQHF. CDR3 DNA sequence: TGCGCCAGCAGCCAGGGGTCATCAGTGGATCAGCCCCAGCATTTT.

The rearrangement joins TRBV10-3 to TRBJ2-2; the D gene is possibly TRBD2 (5 bases). CDR1 and CDR2 from the germline V gene are ENHRY and SYGVKD. This CDR3 has 18 amino acids. Trimming removed 2 bases from V and 5 bases from J, with 21 bases in between. CDR3 bases: TGTGCCATCAGTGAGAGGAGGACGGGCTCGGGAAGTACCGGGGAGCTGTTTTTT. Translating it yields CAISERRTGSGSTGELFF.

This clonotype has only a few counts. The chain recombines TRBV10-3 with TRBJ2-5; D call uncertain. CDR1 and CDR2 (germline): ENHRY, SYGVKD. Trimming stripped 0 bases from V and 5 bases from J, with 4 bases between. The CDR3 is made up of 12 amino acids. CDR3 region: CAISESVETQYF. DNA for the CDR3: TGTGCCATCAGTGAGTCGGTCGAGACCCAGTACTTC.

The CDR3 spells CASSPGLAGDTQYF. The DNA of the CDR3 is TGCGCCAGCAGCCCGGGACTAGCGGGGGATACGCAGTATTTT. The chain employs TRBV5-1 and TRBJ2-3; 13 bases fit TRBD2. Losses at the gene ends were 4 bases for V and 6 bases for J; bases not matched to a gene: 2. The CDR3 length is 14 residues. Germline V gene sequence: CDR1 SGHRS, CDR2 YFSETQ. Variable domain in full (rest from reference TRBV5-1 and TRBJ2-3): KAGVTQTPRYLIKTRGQQVTLSCSPISGHRSVSWYQQTPGQGLQFLFEYFSETQRNKGNFPGRFSGRQFSNSRSEMNVSTLELGDSALYLCASSPGLAGDTQYFGPGTRLTVL.

This chain uses TRBV20-1 with TRBJ1-2, with 8 nucleotides matching TRBD1. There are 15 residues in the CDR3. Per the germline V gene, CDR1 is DFQATT and CDR2 is SNEGSKA (reference sequence). V was clipped by 2 bases and J by 4 bases; unmatched bases: 9. The CDR3 DNA reads TGCAGTGCTAGACCGGACAGGGCGCGGCTCTATGGCTACACCTTC. Translated: CSARPDRARLYGYTF.

This sequence joins TRBV11-3 and TRBJ2-3, with 10 bases identical to TRBD2. The V and J ends lost 6 bases and 8 bases, in that order; junction bases with no gene match: 8. CDR1 is SGHNT, CDR2 YENEEA, per germline. This CDR3 has 14 residues. The CDR3 reads CASRPTSGYGTQYF. CDR3 nucleotides: TGTGCCAGCAGACCGACTAGCGGGTACGGTACGCAGTATTTT.

By share, this clonotype counts as medium-sized. This rearrangement joins TRBV4-3 to TRBJ2-3, with D perhaps TRBD2 (5 bases). Per the germline V gene, CDR1 is LGHNA and CDR2 is YSLEER. The CDR3 has 15 residues. The V end lost 0 bases, the J end lost 3 bases, and 10 bases lay between the germline ends. The CDR3 here is CASSQDRRGTDTQYF. DNA for the CDR3: TGCGCCAGCAGCCAAGATCGGAGAGGGACAGATACGCAGTATTTT.

This chain links TRBV28 with TRBJ1-2, with D possibly being TRBD1 (5 bases). This CDR3 has 13 amino acids. The ends were cut back, 5 bases at V and 3 bases at J, with 10 bases in the middle. From germline, CDR1 is MDHEN and CDR2 SYDVKM. The CDR3 loop reads CASSTDIYYGYTF. CDR3 DNA: TGTGCCAGCAGTACGGACATTTACTATGGCTACACCTTC.

J is TRBJ1-1 and V is TRBV19; D ambiguous. Trimming stripped 6 bases from V and 1 base from J, with 9 bases between. Looked up from germline, CDR1 is LNHDA and CDR2 is SQIVND (reference sequence). CDR3 size: 13 residues. DNA for the CDR3: TGTGCCAGTAGGCTCCGTGCGAACACTGAAGCTTTCTTT. This translates into CASRLRANTEAFF. Full variable domain (missing parts from reference TRBV19 and TRBJ1-1): DGGITQSPKYLFRKEGQNVTLSCEQNLNHDAMYWYRQDPGQGLRLIYYSQIVNDFQKGDIAEGYSVSREKKESFPLTVTSAQKNPTAFYLCASRLRANTEAFFGQGTRLTVV.

The V and J genes are TRBV10-3 and TRBJ1-2; no clear D. The CDR3 consists of 13 residues. Trimming removed 3 bases at V and 7 bases at J, with 12 bases between. Germline V CDR1 and CDR2: ENHRY, SYGVKD. The CDR3 reads CAISERVLFGYTF. In nucleotides, the CDR3 is TGTGCCATCAGTGAACGGGTTTTATTTGGCTACACCTTC.

Written as DNA, the CDR3 is TGTGCTAGTGGTTTCGGAGGGGGGACCACCGGGGAGCTGTTTTTT. It codes for CASGFGGGTTGELFF. The V gene is TRBV12-5, the J gene TRBJ2-2; D is tentatively TRBD1 or TRBD2 (6 bases each). The CDR3 loop spans 15 amino acids. V lost 3 bases and J lost 4, with 12 bases in between. Germline V gene data show CDR1 as LGHNT and CDR2 as FRNRAP.

The chain has TRBV20-1 and TRBJ2-1, with TRBD2 as a possible D gene (5 bases). CDR3 length: 14 residues. Germline CDR1 and CDR2: DFQATT and SNEGSKA (reference sequence). V lost 6 bases, J lost 5 bases, and 17 bases lay in between. Here the CDR3 reads CSAYPSGKHNEQFF. Written as DNA, the CDR3 is TGCAGTGCCTACCCCAGCGGAAAACACAATGAGCAGTTCTTC.

Only a few counts were recorded for this clonotype. V gene TRBV15 combines with J gene TRBJ1-2; weak D call: TRBD1 (6 bases). This CDR3 region has 16 residues. From germline, CDR1 is LNHNV and CDR2 YYDKDF (reference sequence). The V end was cut by 0 bases, the J end by 3 bases, with 14 bases between. This CDR3 is CATSRDGGGHDYGYTF. The CDR3 coding sequence is TGTGCCACCAGCAGAGATGGAGGGGGACACGACTATGGCTACACCTTC.

This chain connects TRBV29-1 to TRBJ2-2; D perhaps matches TRBD1 (5 bases). The V gene's germline CDR1 is SQVTM and CDR2 ANQGSEA. The CDR3 length is 14 residues. Between the trimmed V and J ends, which lost 0 bases and 6 bases, there was a span of 11 bases. The DNA for the CDR3 is TGCAGCGTTGAAGAGGGCAGGGCGTCCGGGGAGCTGTTTTTT. Translating gives CSVEEGRASGELFF.

This clonotype was counted a single time. The chain is built from TRBV5-1 and TRBJ2-3; D gene unclear. With 2 bases removed from V and 2 bases from J, the gap between germline ends came to 12 bases. This CDR3 contains 15 residues. Germline loops: CDR1 SGHRS, CDR2 YFSETQ. CDR3: CASSFSREDTDTQYF. In nucleotides, the CDR3 is TGCGCCAGCAGCTTTAGTAGAGAAGACACAGATACGCAGTATTTT.

This clonotype was detected only a few times. Sequence at one end of the junction differs from germline and may be a read error. V usage is TRBV5-1 and J usage is TRBJ2-2, with 8 bases matching TRBD1. Germline loops: CDR1 SGHRS, CDR2 YFSETQ. This CDR3 contains 16 residues. DNA for the CDR3: TGCGCCAGCAGCCTAACGGCCGGGACAGGTGGCGGGGAGCAGTTTTTT. This translates into CASSLTAGTGGGEQFF.

In the case of this clonotype: Its ends do not fully match the called genes, so a read error is possible. The J gene is TRBJ2-7, the V gene TRBV13, with TRBD2 as a possible D gene (6 bases). Germline values: CDR1 PRHDT, CDR2 FYEKMQ (reference sequence). CDR3 size: 14 residues. CDR3 amino acids: CASSRGVSSYGQYF. CDR3 nucleotides: TGTGCCAGCAGCCGCGGGGTTAGCTCCTACGGGCAGTACTTC.

In its sample, this clonotype was seen a few times. V gene TRBV3-1 combines with J gene TRBJ2-5, with D perhaps TRBD1 (6 bases). Germline values: CDR1 LGHDT, CDR2 YNNKEL (reference sequence). V was shortened by 5 bases and J by 3 bases, with 13 bases between the two germline ends. The CDR3 has 14 residues. The CDR3 is CASSVNQGKETQYF. The CDR3 DNA reads TGTGCCAGCAGCGTGAATCAGGGGAAAGAGACCCAGTACTTC.

V is TRBV11-2 and J is TRBJ2-2; 10 bases map to TRBD2. The CDR3 runs to 14 residues. Per germline, CDR1 SGHAT and CDR2 FQNNGV. Trimming at V came to 3 bases and at J to 5 bases, leaving 0 bases not matched to a gene. CDR3 in amino acids: CASSLGLATGELFF. The CDR3 region has the DNA TGTGCCAGCAGCTTGGGACTAGCGACCGGGGAGCTGTTTTTT.

The V call is TRBV2, the J call TRBJ2-2, with a tentative D call TRBD1 (5 bases). Trimming took off 4 bases at V and 6 bases at J, with 15 bases between the two ends. The CDR3 is 15 residues long. Germline CDR1 is SNHLY and CDR2 is FYNNEI. Here the CDR3 reads CASSGGRAYAGELFF. The CDR3 DNA is TGTGCCAGCAGTGGAGGCAGGGCATACGCCGGGGAGCTGTTTTTT. Full variable domain (outside the CDR3, taken from reference TRBV2 and TRBJ2-2): EPEVTQTPSHQVTQMGQEVILRCVPISNHLYFYWYRQILGQKVEFLVSFYNNEISEKSEIFDDQFSVERPDGSNFTLKIRSTKLEDSAMYFCASSGGRAYAGELFFGEGSRLTVL.

The chain employs TRBV6-6 and TRBJ1-1; 10 bases match TRBD1. The germline gives CDR1 MNHNY, CDR2 SVGAGI (reference sequence). J gave up 1 base and V 7 bases, and 9 bases lay outside the gene matches. The CDR3 consists of 16 residues. Here the CDR3 reads CASTVGQGLGNTEAFF. CDR3 bases: TGTGCCAGCACCGTGGGACAGGGGCTAGGGAACACTGAAGCTTTCTTT.